The rows below give T cell receptor beta chains drawn from one sample of a study of shared clonotypes between healthy human individuals. Clones were sequenced by immunoSEQ multiplex PCR, and TCRdb holds only the in-frame ones, with some missing. The data contain approximately 330,000 clones, about 70% of them singletons. The sequenced sample was memory CD4+ T cells sorted from blood. These receptors all stem from a young man in good health. Both conserved end residues are part of each CDR3. Fields, in order: D gene, V gene, clone size, J gene, CDR3 DNA, CDR3 protein. A D gene is named only where the DNA matches it firmly. The listing skips clone size in some rows; elsewhere it reads once, few, many or a size class.

.	TRBV2	.	TRBJ2-5	TGTGCCAGTCGGCAGGACCAAGAGACCCAGTACTTC	CASRQDQETQYF
.	TRBV28	.	TRBJ2-3	TGTGCCACCCGAAGGGGCGGACCTGGGACAGATACGCAGTATTTT	CATRRGGPGTDTQYF
.	TRBV4-2	.	TRBJ2-7	TGTGCCAGCAGCCAAGATATTGGTGGGTCGTCGGTGCAGTACTTC	CASSQDIGGSSVQYF
.	TRBV7-9	.	TRBJ1-1	TGTGCCAGCAGCTTAGCCGTTCTGAAAGGAACGAGATACACTGAAGCTTTCTTT	CASSLAVLKGTRYTEAFF
TRBD1	TRBV5-4	.	TRBJ2-2	TGTGCCAGCAGCTCCTGGGACAGGGAAGCCGGGGAGCTGTTTTTT	CASSSWDREAGELFF
.	TRBV27	.	TRBJ2-7	TGTGCCAGCAGTTTAGGGCCGGGACCACTCTCCTACGAGCAGTACTTC	CASSLGPGPLSYEQYF
TRBD1	TRBV25-1	.	TRBJ2-7	TGTGCCAGCAGTGACTGGGACAGAACCTACGAGCAGTACTTC	CASSDWDRTYEQYF
.	TRBV7-2	few	TRBJ2-3	TGTGCCAGCAGCGACATACCAACAGGGTACACAGATACGCAGTATTTT	CASSDIPTGYTDTQYF
.	TRBV5-5	.	TRBJ1-5	TGTGCCAGCAGCTTGGAGGGGGGGCGGGGCTCCAATCAGCCCCAGCATTTT	CASSLEGGRGSNQPQHF
.	TRBV18	few	TRBJ2-2	TGTGCCAGCTCACTCAAGGCTACAGGCGGCACCGGGGAGCTGTTTTTT	CASSLKATGGTGELFF
.	TRBV4-3	.	TRBJ2-7	TGCGCCAGCAGCCAAGATCTTGGATCGCGGGAGCAGTACTTC	CASSQDLGSREQYF
.	TRBV11-2	.	TRBJ2-1	TGTGCCAGCAGCTTACTTCCCTCTCGCGGGGAGCAGTTCTTC	CASSLLPSRGEQFF
.	TRBV29-1	.	TRBJ1-1	TGCAGCGTATACAGGGTAGAAACTGAAGCTTTCTTT	CSVYRVETEAFF
.	TRBV2	.	TRBJ1-1	TGTGCCAGCAGTCAAAGGGAGAAAACTGAAGCTTTCTTT	CASSQREKTEAFF
.	TRBV4-1	.	TRBJ2-2	TGCGCCAGCAGCCAAGAGGGGGACACGGGGGCCGGGGAGCTGTTTTTT	CASSQEGDTGAGELFF
.	TRBV27	.	TRBJ2-5	TGTGCCAGCAGTTCCCTGTTTCTGGGGCAAGAGACCCAGTACTTC	CASSSLFLGQETQYF
TRBD1	TRBV7-8	.	TRBJ1-5	TGTGCCAGCAGCCCCGGGACAGGGAATCAGCCCCAGCATTTT	CASSPGTGNQPQHF
.	TRBV15	.	TRBJ2-1	TGTGCCACCAGCAGGAACAGGGATCCCTTATACAATGAGCAGTTCTTC	CATSRNRDPLYNEQFF
.	TRBV11-2	.	TRBJ2-7	TGTGCCACCGGGGGCGGTGCCTACGAGCAGTACTTC	CATGGGAYEQYF
TRBD1	TRBV5-6	many	TRBJ1-5	TGTGCCAGCAGCTTGCTCAGGGGGAACAATCAGCCCCAGCATTTT	CASSLLRGNNQPQHF
TRBD1	TRBV2	.	TRBJ2-5	TGTGCCAGCAGTACACCGCAAACAGGGGTCCAAGAGACCCAGTACTTC	CASSTPQTGVQETQYF
TRBD2	TRBV7-8	.	TRBJ2-7	TGTGCCAGCAGCTTAGTTTCTAGCGGCTACGAGCAGTACTTC	CASSLVSSGYEQYF
.	TRBV1	.	TRBJ1-5	TGCACCAGCAGCCAAGATCTCACCGGGACCCTCCTTAATCAGCCCCAGCATTTT	CTSSQDLTGTLLNQPQHF
TRBD2	TRBV7-2	.	TRBJ2-7	TGTGCCAACAGCCCCTTTAGCGGGAGGACTCGGGGGGAGCAGTACTTC	CANSPFSGRTRGEQYF
.	TRBV7-9	.	TRBJ2-3	TGTGCCAGCAGCCCCCCGGGGAGCACAGATACGCAGTATTTT	CASSPPGSTDTQYF
TRBD1	TRBV30	.	TRBJ1-2	TGTGCCTGCCCGGGGACAGGACAGTCCTACTATGGCTACACCTTC	CACPGTGQSYYGYTF
.	TRBV2	once	TRBJ1-3	TGTGCCAGCAGTGAACAGGGGCCTGGAAACACCATATATTTT	CASSEQGPGNTIYF
TRBD1	TRBV10-3	.	TRBJ2-5	TGTGCCATCTCAGACCGCCGGACAGGGGGCGTTGGGGAGACCCAGTACTTC	CAISDRRTGGVGETQYF
.	TRBV27	.	TRBJ2-7	TGTGCCAGCAGTCCCCACGGGAGATACGAGCAGTACTTC	CASSPHGRYEQYF
.	TRBV7-9	.	TRBJ2-4	TGTGCCAGCAGCTTTGGGGACGTAGCCAAAAACATTCAGTACTTC	CASSFGDVAKNIQYF
.	TRBV30	.	TRBJ2-5	TGTGCCTGGAGTGTCGACAGACAAGAGACCCAGTACTTC	CAWSVDRQETQYF
.	TRBV19	.	TRBJ1-5	TGTGCCAGTAGTCAAGGACAGTTTTATCAGCCCCAGCATTTT	CASSQGQFYQPQHF
.	TRBV18	once	TRBJ2-7	TGTGCCAGCTCACCAGTGGCCAGGGTAATCTACGAGCAGTACTTC	CASSPVARVIYEQYF
.	TRBV6-5	many	TRBJ2-2	TGTGCCAGCAGCCCGGGAGTGTCCGGGGAGCTGTTTTTT	CASSPGVSGELFF
TRBD2	TRBV5-5	few	TRBJ2-1	TGTGCCAGCAGCTTGGGGGGGACTATTCCCAATGAGCAGTTCTTC	CASSLGGTIPNEQFF
TRBD2	TRBV2	.	TRBJ2-7	TGTGCCAGCAGGGCGACTAGCGGGAGGTCCTACGAGCAGTACTTC	CASRATSGRSYEQYF
.	TRBV9	.	TRBJ2-3	TGTGCCAGCAGCGACCGGGGACGGCCGGGTGGAGATACGCAGTATTTT	CASSDRGRPGGDTQYF
TRBD2	TRBV6-1	.	TRBJ2-7	TGTGCCAGCAGTACTAGCGGGAGGGCCGGCGAGCAGTACTTC	CASSTSGRAGEQYF
.	TRBV2	.	TRBJ1-2	TGTGCCAGCAGTGGGATAGGGGAGCATGGCTACACCTTC	CASSGIGEHGYTF
.	TRBV2	few	TRBJ2-5	TGTGCCAGCAGTGAAGCGAGGGGCCCCCAAGAGACCCAGTACTTC	CASSEARGPQETQYF
TRBD1	TRBV7-2	.	TRBJ1-2	TGTGCCAGCAGCTTTAGGGGGCGCAGCTATGGCTACACCTTC	CASSFRGRSYGYTF
TRBD1	TRBV7-9	.	TRBJ2-5	TGTGCCAGCAGCTTAGCGCTGACAGGGCAAGGGGTACAAGAGACCCAGTACTTC	CASSLALTGQGVQETQYF
.	TRBV30	few	TRBJ1-1	TGTGCCTGGGGTGGGGGCAGTGGCACTGAAGCTTTCTTT	CAWGGGSGTEAFF
TRBD1	TRBV11-2	.	TRBJ2-5	TGTGCCAGCAACACAGGGGTCGGGGCCCAGTACTTC	CASNTGVGAQYF
.	TRBV12-5	.	TRBJ2-1	TGTGCTAGTGGTTCTACCGGGACAGCGGGCTCCTACAATGAGCAGTTCTTC	CASGSTGTAGSYNEQFF
.	TRBV6-1	.	TRBJ1-5	TGTGCCAGCAGCCAGGTGGGGGCAAAACAGCCCCAGCATTTT	CASSQVGAKQPQHF
.	TRBV19	.	TRBJ1-5	TGTGCCAGTAGTATCGATAATAGTGACTGGGGGCCCCAGCATTTT	CASSIDNSDWGPQHF
TRBD1	TRBV5-6	.	TRBJ2-2	TGTGCCAGCAGCCGGACAGGACCGAACACCGGGGAGCTGTTTTTT	CASSRTGPNTGELFF
TRBD2	TRBV7-6	once	TRBJ2-7	TGTGCCAGCAGCTCCAGTAGCGGGAGCGCCTACGAGCAGTACTTC	CASSSSSGSAYEQYF
.	TRBV5-1	.	TRBJ2-3	TGCGCCAGCAGCCCCGACAGTCCGACGCAGTATTTT	CASSPDSPTQYF
TRBD1	TRBV29-1	once	TRBJ1-2	TGCAGCGTTGACTTAGGACAGGGGCGACATGGCTACACCTTC	CSVDLGQGRHGYTF
.	TRBV4-2	few	TRBJ1-5	TGTGCCAGCAGCCCCCCGGGCAATCAGCCCCAGCATTTT	CASSPPGNQPQHF
.	TRBV19	.	TRBJ2-5	TGTGCCAGTAGTATTACAGGGATCCAAGAGACCCAGTACTTC	CASSITGIQETQYF
.	TRBV10-3	once	TRBJ1-2	TGTGCCATCAGTGTCGGCGGATTATATGGCTACACCTTC	CAISVGGLYGYTF
TRBD1	TRBV11-2	.	TRBJ2-1	TGTGCCAGCAGCTCCCTTCGGGGACAGGGGGCAAATGAGCAGTTCTTC	CASSSLRGQGANEQFF
TRBD2	TRBV6-1	.	TRBJ2-5	TGTGCCAGCCGGGAGGGCCTCCGGACCCAGTACTTC	CASREGLRTQYF
.	TRBV4-3	once	TRBJ2-2	TGCGCCAGCAGCCAAGGGTGGGTGGGGAACACCGGGGAGCTGTTTTTT	CASSQGWVGNTGELFF
.	TRBV11-2	.	TRBJ2-7	TGTGCCAGCAGCTTGCACCCCATCCCTTCCCACGAGCAGTACTTC	CASSLHPIPSHEQYF
.	TRBV29-1	.	TRBJ1-4	TGCAGCGTTGGGCTTCAGGGTACCAATGAAAAACTGTTTTTT	CSVGLQGTNEKLFF
.	TRBV5-1	few	TRBJ2-7	TGCGCCAGCAGCTTGAATCTCGACGACGAGCAGTACTTC	CASSLNLDDEQYF